This T cell receptor (beta chain) was sequenced during a study of blood T cell repertoires in COVID-19. Across the whole study: T cells, B-cell-depleted T cells, or PBMCs provided the cDNA or gDNA that served as material.

Study processing details: Estimated nucleated cell counts came from reference gene primer amplification. Profiled with immunoSEQ multiplex PCR; TCRdb holds only in-frame clones, not every one. V and J calls plus clone size are reproduced from that table; the DNA served to infer D and trimming. The data show about 54,000 clones, around 87% seen once. Trimming removed 5 bases from V and 0 bases from J; junction bases left unmatched: 3. This CDR3 has 15 amino acids. Germline V gene sequence: CDR1 SGHVS, CDR2 FNYEAQ. This clonotype was obtained from a man between 50 and 59 years old with active COVID-19. The chain recombines TRBV7-6 with TRBJ2-1; 8 bases fit TRBD2. Sequencing was done on a sample of peripheral blood. For the CDR3, the DNA is TGTGCCAGCAGCGGCAGCGGGAGCTCCTACAATGAGCAGTTCTTC. This translates into CASSGSGSSYNEQFF.